A single TCR beta chain is shown here with its context. Its matching antigen is unknown. This specimen belongs to a study of T cell responses to AZD1222 COVID-19 vaccine. Findings and caveats of the study: Every sample of the repertoires postdated the peak T cell response. Following two doses of AZD1222, Spike-specific TCR breadth and depth rose. Donors, mostly white British, included more females; clonal diversity was possibly underestimated. At study baseline, merely six AZD1222 recipients were seropositive.

The assay was immunoSEQ multiplex PCR, and TCRdb's table has in-frame clones only and misses some. The sample lists approximately 130,000 clones; approximately 90% were seen once. The CDR3 is made up of 15 amino acids. Germline V gives CDR1 LNHDA, CDR2 SQIVND (reference sequence). Trimming removed 8 bases from V and 10 bases from J, with 26 bases in between. The chain is built from TRBV19 and TRBJ1-1; no reliable D call. The clonotype comes from an adult who received the AZD1222 COVID-19 vaccine. The input for sequencing was peripheral blood, taken 28 days after the second AZD1222 dose. CDR3 DNA sequence: TGTGCCAGTCAACACTCCGGGAGAGGGATACGTGGAGCTTTCTTT. It is translated as CASQHSGRGIRGAFF.